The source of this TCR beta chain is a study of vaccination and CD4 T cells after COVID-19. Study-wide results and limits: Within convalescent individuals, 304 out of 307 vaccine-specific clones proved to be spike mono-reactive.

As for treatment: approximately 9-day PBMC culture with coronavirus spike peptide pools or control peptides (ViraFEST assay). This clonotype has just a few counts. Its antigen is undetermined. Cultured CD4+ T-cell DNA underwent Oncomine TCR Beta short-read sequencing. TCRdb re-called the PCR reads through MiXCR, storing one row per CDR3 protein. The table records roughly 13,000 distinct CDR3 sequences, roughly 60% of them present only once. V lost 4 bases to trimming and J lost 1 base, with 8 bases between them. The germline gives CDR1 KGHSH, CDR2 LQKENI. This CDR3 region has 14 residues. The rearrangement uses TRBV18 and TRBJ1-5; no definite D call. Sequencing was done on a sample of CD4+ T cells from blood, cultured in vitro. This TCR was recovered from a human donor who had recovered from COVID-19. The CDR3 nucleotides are TGTGCCAGCTCACACATTGAGAGCAATCAGCCCCAGCATTTT. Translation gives CASSHIESNQPQHF.